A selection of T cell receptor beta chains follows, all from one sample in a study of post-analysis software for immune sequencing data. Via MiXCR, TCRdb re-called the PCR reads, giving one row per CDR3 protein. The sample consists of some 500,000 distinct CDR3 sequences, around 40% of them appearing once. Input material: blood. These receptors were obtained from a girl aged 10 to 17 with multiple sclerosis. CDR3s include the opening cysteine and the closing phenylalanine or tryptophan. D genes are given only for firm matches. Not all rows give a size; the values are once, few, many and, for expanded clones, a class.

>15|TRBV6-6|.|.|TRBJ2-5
TGTGCCAGCAGTTACCCCAGTGGGGGCCGGGAGACCCAGTACTTC
CASSYPSGGRETQYF
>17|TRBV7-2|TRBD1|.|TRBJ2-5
TGTGCCAGCAGCTTAGTGGGAACAGGGGCAGTACAAGAGACCCAGTACTTC
CASSLVGTGAVQETQYF
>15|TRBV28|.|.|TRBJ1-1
TGTGCCAGCAGTCCCTGCCTCGGTGGGGGTACTGAAGCTTTCTTT
CASSPCLGGGTEAFF
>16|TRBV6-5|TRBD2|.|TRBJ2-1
TGTGCCAGCAGTTACTCCAATAGCGGGGGATACAATGAGCAGTTCTTC
CASSYSNSGGYNEQFF
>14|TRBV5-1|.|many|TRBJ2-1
TGCGCCAGCAGCCTGGGACAAGGACTTAATGAGCAGTTCTTC
CASSLGQGLNEQFF
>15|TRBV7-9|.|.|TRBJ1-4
TGTGCCAGCAGCTTAGTCGGCCGAGGGGAGGAAAAACTGTTTTTT
CASSLVGRGEEKLFF
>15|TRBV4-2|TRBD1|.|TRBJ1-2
TGTGCCAGCAGCCAATCAACCTACAGGGGCGGAGGCTACACCTTC
CASSQSTYRGGGYTF
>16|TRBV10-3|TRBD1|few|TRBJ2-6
TGTGCCATCAGTGCGGACAGGGCCTCTGGGGCCAACGTCCTGACTTTC
CAISADRASGANVLTF
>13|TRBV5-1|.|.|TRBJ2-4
TGCGCCAGCTCCCCGACGGTCGGGACCATTCAGTACTTC
CASSPTVGTIQYF
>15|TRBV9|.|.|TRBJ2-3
TGTGCCAGCAGCGTAGGAACCTCCAACACAGATACGCAGGATTTT
CASSVGTSNTDTQDF
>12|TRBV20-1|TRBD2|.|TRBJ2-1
TGCAGTGCTAGTCGGCGGGAGTATGAGCAGTTCTTC
CSASRREYEQFF
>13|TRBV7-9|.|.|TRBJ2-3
TGTGCCAGCAGCTCCAGGGACACAGATACGCAGTATTTT
CASSSRDTDTQYF
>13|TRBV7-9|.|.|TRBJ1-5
TGTGCCGGCAGCTTCGGGGGGAATCAGCCCCAGCATTTT
CAGSFGGNQPQHF
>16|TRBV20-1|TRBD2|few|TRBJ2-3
TGCAGTGCTACGGGGGGCGTGCGGGAGGTCATGAATACGCAGTATTTT
CSATGGVREVMNTQYF
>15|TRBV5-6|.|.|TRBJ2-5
TGTGCCAGCAGCTCTGGACAGCGCTTCCAAGAGACCCAGTACTTC
CASSSGQRFQETQYF